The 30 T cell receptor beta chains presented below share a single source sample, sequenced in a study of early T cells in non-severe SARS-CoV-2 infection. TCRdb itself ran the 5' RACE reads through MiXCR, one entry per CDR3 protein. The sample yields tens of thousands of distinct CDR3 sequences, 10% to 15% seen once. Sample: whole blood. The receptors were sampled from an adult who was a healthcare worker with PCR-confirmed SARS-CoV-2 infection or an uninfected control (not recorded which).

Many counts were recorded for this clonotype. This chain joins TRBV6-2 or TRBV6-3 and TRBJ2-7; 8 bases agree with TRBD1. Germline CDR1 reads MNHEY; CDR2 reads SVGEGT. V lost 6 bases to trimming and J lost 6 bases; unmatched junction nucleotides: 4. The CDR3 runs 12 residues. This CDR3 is CASRPTGGEQYF. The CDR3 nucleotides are TGTGCCAGCAGACCAACAGGGGGCGAGCAGTACTTC.

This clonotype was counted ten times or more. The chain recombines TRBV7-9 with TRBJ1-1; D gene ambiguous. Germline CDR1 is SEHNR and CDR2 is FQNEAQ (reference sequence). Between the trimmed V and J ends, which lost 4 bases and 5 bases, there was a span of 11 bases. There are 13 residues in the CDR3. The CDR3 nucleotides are TGTGCCAGCAGCTCCATCAACCCAACTGAAGCTTTCTTT. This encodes CASSSINPTEAFF.

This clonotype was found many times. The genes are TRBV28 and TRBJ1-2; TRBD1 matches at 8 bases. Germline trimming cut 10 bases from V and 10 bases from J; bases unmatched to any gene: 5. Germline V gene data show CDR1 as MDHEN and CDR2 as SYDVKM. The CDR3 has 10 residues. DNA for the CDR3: TGTGCCAACCAGACAGGGGACTACACCTTC. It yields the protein CANQTGDYTF.

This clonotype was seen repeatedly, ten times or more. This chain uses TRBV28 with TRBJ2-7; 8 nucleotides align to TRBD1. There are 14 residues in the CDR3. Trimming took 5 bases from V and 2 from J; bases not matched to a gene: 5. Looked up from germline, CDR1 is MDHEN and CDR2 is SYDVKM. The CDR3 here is CASSTTTGAYEQYF. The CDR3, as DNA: TGTGCCAGCAGTACCACGACAGGGGCCTACGAGCAGTACTTC.

The CDR3 loop is CASSFHRGPNEKLFF. The CDR3, as DNA: TGTGCCAGCAGCTTCCACAGGGGACCTAATGAAAAACTGTTTTTT. V and J are TRBV7-8 and TRBJ1-4; 7 bases align to TRBD1. After removal of 3 bases from V and 3 bases from J, the junction contained 4 bases not matched to a gene. The CDR3 has 15 amino acids. Germline-derived CDR1 and CDR2 are SGHVS and FQNEAQ.

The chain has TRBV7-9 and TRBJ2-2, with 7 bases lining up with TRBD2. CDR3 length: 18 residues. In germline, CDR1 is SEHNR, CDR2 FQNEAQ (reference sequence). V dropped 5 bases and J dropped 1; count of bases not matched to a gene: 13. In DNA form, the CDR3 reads TGTGCCAGCAGCCCGGGCCCAGGGCGGGGGAAGAACACCGGGGAGCTGTTTTTT. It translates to CASSPGPGRGKNTGELFF.

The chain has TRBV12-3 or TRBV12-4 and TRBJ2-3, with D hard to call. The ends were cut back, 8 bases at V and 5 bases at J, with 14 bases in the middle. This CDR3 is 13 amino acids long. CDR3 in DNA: TGTGCCAGCCGTCCCCACTTAGGAGATACGCAGTATTTT. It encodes CASRPHLGDTQYF.

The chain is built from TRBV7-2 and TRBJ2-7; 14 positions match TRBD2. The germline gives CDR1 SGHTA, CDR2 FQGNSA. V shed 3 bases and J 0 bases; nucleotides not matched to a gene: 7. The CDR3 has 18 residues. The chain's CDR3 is CASSLTSGGAVTSYEQYF. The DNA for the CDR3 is TGTGCCAGCAGCTTGACTAGCGGGGGGGCCGTCACCTCCTACGAGCAGTACTTC. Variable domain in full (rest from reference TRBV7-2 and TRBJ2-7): GAGVSQSPSNKVTEKGKDVELRCDPISGHTALYWYRQSLGQGLEFLIYFQGNSAPDKSGLPSDRFSAERTGGSVSTLTIQRTQQEDSAVYLCASSLTSGGAVTSYEQYFGPGTRLTVT.

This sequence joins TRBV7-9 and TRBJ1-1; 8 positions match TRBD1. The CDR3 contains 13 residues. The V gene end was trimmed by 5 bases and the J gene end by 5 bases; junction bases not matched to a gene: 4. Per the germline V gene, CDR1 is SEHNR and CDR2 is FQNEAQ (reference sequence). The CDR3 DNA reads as TGTGCCAGCAGCGCCCAGGGGGCGACTGAAGCTTTCTTT. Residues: CASSAQGATEAFF.

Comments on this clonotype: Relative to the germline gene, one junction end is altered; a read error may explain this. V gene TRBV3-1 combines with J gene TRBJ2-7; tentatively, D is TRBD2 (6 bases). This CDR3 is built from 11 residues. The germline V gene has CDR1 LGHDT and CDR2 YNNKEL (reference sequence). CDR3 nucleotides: TGTGCCAGCAGCCAGAAACAGGAGACTAGTTTC. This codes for CASSQKQETSF.

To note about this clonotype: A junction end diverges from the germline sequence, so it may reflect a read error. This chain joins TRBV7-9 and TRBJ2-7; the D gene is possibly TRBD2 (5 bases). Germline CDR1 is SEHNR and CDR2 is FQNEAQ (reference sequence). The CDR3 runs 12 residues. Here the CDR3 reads CASSSGGYEEYF. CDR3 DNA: TGTGCCAGCAGCTCCGGAGGTTACGAGGAGTACTTC.

The CDR3 nucleotides are TGTGCTAGTGGCCTCGGGGAGAGAAGCAATCAGCCCCAGCATTTT. Protein sequence: CASGLGERSNQPQHF. The chain carries TRBV12-5 and TRBJ1-5; D is ambiguous. Germline lookup yields CDR1 LGHNT and CDR2 FRNRAP. Trimming removed 6 bases from V and 1 base from J, with 13 bases in between. The CDR3 sequence is 15 residues long. Supplemented by reference TRBV12-5 and TRBJ1-5, the full variable domain reads DARVTQTPRHKVTEMGQEVTMRCQPILGHNTVFWYRQTMMQGLELLAYFRNRAPLDDSGMPKDRFSAEMPDATLATLKIQPSEPRDSAVYFCASGLGERSNQPQHFGDGTRLSIL.

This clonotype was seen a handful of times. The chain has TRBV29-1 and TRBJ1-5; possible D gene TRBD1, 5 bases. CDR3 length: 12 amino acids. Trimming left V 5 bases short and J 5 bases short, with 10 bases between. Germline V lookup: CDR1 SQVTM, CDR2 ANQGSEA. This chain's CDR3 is CSVRVGDQPQHF. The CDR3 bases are TGCAGCGTTAGGGTAGGGGATCAGCCCCAGCATTTT.

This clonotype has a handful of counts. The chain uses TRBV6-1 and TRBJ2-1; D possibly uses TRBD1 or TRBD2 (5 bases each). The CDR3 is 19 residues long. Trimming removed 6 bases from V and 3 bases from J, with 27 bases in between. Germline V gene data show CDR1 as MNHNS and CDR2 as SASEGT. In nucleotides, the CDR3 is TGTGCCAGCAGAGCGAGAAATCCGGGGCTCTCACATAACTACAATGAGCAGTTCTTC. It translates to CASRARNPGLSHNYNEQFF.

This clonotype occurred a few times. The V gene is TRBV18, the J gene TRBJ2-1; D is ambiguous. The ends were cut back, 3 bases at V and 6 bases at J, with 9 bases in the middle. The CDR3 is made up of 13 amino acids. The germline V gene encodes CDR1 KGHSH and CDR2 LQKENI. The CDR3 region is CASSPSKINEQFF. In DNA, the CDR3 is TGTGCCAGCTCACCCTCTAAAATCAATGAGCAGTTCTTC.

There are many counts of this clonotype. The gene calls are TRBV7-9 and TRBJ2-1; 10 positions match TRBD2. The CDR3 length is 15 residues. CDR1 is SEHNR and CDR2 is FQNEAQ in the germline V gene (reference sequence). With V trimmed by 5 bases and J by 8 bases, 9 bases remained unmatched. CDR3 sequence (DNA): TGTGCCAGCAGCCAACAGTCTAGCGGGGGTTATGAGCAGTTCTTC. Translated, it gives CASSQQSSGGYEQFF.

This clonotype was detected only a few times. CDR3 residues: CASRRWTDTQATYNEQFF. In DNA, the CDR3 is TGTGCCAGCCGGCGATGGACAGACACTCAAGCTACCTACAATGAGCAGTTCTTC. The chain employs TRBV2 and TRBJ2-1, with D possibly being TRBD1 (6 bases). Trimming removed 8 bases at V and 2 bases at J, with 25 bases between. The germline CDR1 and CDR2 sequences are SNHLY and FYNNEI. The CDR3 has 18 residues. Full variable domain (missing parts from reference TRBV2 and TRBJ2-1): EPEVTQTPSHQVTQMGQEVILRCVPISNHLYFYWYRQILGQKVEFLVSFYNNEISEKSEIFDDQFSVERPDGSNFTLKIRSTKLEDSAMYFCASRRWTDTQATYNEQFFGPGTRLTVL.

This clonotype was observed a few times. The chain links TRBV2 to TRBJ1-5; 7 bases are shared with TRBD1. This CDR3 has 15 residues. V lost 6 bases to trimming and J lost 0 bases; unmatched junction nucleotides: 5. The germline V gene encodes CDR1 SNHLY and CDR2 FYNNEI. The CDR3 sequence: CASRPGTVSNQPQHF. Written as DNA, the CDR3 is TGTGCCAGCAGGCCCGGGACAGTTAGCAATCAGCCCCAGCATTTT.

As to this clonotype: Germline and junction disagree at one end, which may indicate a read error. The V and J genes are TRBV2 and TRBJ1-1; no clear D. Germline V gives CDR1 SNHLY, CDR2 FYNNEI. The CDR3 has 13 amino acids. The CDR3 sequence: CPSSEWENTEAFF. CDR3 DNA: TGTCCCAGCAGTGAGTGGGAGAACACTGAAGCTTTCTTT.

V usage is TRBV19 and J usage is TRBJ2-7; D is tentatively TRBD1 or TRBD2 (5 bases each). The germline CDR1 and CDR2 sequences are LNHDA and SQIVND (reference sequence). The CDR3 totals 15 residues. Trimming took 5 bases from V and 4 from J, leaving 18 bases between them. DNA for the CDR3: TGTGCCAGTAGTGCAGGACTGGGGGTGAAATACGAGCAGTACTTC. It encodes CASSAGLGVKYEQYF.

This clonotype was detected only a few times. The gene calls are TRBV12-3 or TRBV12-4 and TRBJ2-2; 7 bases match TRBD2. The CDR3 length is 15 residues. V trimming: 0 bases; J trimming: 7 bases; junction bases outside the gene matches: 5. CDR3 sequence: CASSLASPGGGELFF. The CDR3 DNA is TGTGCCAGCAGTTTAGCGTCCCCGGGGGGCGGGGAGCTGTTTTTT.

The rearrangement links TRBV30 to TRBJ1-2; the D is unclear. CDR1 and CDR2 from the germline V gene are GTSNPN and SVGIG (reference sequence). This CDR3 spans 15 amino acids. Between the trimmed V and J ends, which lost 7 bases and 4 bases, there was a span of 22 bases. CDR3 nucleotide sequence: TGTGCCTCACATTCCGGGCGCTCACAGCCCTATGGCTACACCTTC. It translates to CASHSGRSQPYGYTF. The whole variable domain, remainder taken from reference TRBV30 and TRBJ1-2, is SQTIHQWPATLVQPVGSPLSLECTVEGTSNPNLYWYRQAAGRGLQLLFYSVGIGQISSEVPQNLSASRPQDRQFILSSKKLLLSDSGFYLCASHSGRSQPYGYTFGSGTRLTVV.

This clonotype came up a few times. The CDR3 bases are TGCAGTGCTAGTACGGGATACGAGCAGTACTTC. This encodes CSASTGYEQYF. This chain uses TRBV20-1 with TRBJ2-7; D is possibly TRBD2 (5 bases). This CDR3 comprises 11 residues. Germline V gene data show CDR1 as DFQATT and CDR2 as SNEGSKA (reference sequence). Deletions cut 3 bases from V and 4 bases from J, with 7 bases between.

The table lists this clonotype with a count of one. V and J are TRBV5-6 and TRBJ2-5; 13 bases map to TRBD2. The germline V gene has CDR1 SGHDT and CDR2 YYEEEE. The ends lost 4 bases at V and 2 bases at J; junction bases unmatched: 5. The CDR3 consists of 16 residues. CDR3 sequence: CASSRTSGSGQETQYF. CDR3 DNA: TGTGCCAGCAGCCGGACTAGCGGGAGTGGGCAAGAGACCCAGTACTTC.

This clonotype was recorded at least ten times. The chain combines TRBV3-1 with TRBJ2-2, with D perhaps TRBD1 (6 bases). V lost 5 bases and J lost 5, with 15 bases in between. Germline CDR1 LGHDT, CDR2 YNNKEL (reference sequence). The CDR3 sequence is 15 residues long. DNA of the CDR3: TGTGCCAGCAGCAATGGACAGATAAAAACCGGGGAGCTGTTTTTT. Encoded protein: CASSNGQIKTGELFF.

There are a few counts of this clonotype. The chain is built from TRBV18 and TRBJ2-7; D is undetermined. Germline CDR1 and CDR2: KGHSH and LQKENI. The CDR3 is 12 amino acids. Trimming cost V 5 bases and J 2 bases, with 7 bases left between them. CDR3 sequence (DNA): TGTGCCAGCTCATCGGAAACCTACGAGCAGTACTTC. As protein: CASSSETYEQYF.

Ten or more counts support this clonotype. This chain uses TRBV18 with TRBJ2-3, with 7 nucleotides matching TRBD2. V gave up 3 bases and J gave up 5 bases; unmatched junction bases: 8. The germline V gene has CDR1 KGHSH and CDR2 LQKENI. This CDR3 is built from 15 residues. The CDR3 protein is CASSPESGVRDTQYF. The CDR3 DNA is TGTGCCAGCTCACCCGAAAGCGGGGTACGAGATACGCAGTATTTT.

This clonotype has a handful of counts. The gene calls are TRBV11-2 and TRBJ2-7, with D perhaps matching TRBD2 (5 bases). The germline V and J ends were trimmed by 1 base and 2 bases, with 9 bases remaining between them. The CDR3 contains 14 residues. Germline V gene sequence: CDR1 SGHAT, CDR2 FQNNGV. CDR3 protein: CASSLAVGTYEQYF. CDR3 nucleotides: TGTGCCAGCAGCTTAGCCGTCGGGACCTACGAGCAGTACTTC.

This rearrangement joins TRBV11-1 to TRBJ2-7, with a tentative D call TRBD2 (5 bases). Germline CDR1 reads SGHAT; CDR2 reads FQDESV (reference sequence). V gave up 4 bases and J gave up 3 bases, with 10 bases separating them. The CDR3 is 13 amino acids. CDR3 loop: CASSYGRDYEQYF. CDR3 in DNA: TGTGCCAGCAGCTACGGACGGGACTACGAGCAGTACTTC. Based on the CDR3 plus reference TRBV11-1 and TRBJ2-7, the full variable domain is EAEVAQSPRYKITEKSQAVAFWCDPISGHATLYWYRQILGQGPELLVQFQDESVVDDSQLPKDRFSAERLKGVDSTLKIQPAELGDSAMYLCASSYGRDYEQYFGPGTRLTVT.

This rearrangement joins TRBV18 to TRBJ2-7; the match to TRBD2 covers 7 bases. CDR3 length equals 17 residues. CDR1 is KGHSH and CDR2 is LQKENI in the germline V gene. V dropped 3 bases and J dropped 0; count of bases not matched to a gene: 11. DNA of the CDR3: TGTGCCAGCTCACCGGTGGCTGGACGGACTAGCTCCTACGAGCAGTACTTC. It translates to CASSPVAGRTSSYEQYF.